The clone carrying this T cell receptor beta chain was seen just once. The data were taken from a study of blood T cell repertoires in COVID-19. Looking at the study overall: T cells, B-cell-depleted T cells, or PBMCs supplied cDNA or gDNA.

The CDR3 has 14 amino acids. CDR1 is MNHEY, CDR2 SVGAGI, per germline. The J segment lost 5 bases and the V segment lost 6 bases, leaving 8 bases of the junction unmatched. Original data processing: Amplification of reference gene primers was used by the study to estimate nucleated cell counts. TCRdb's copy holds only in-frame clones and misses some; the assay was immunoSEQ multiplex PCR. The D gene and trimming were derived from the DNA, and the V and J assignments and clone size from that table. The table has under 300,000 clones, approximately 80% seen once. The specimen sequenced was peripheral blood. V gene TRBV6-5 combines with J gene TRBJ2-5, with 8 bases matching TRBD2. This clonotype was obtained from a woman older than 75 with active or convalescent COVID-19. Here the CDR3 reads CASRTTGGTETQYF. The CDR3 bases are TGTGCCAGCAGGACTACGGGGGGGACTGAGACCCAGTACTTC.